This entry is about one T cell receptor (beta chain). Antigen unknown. This sample is part of a study of T cell responses to AZD1222 COVID-19 vaccine. Study-wide findings and caveats: CD4 TCRs linked to vaccination spanned spike, dominating at 160-218 and 743-854.

Trimming took 5 bases from V and 3 from J, leaving 15 bases between them. Germline-derived CDR1 and CDR2 are SGHTA and FQGNSA. The CDR3 totals 15 residues. The protocol was immunoSEQ multiplex PCR, while the TCRdb copy is restricted to in-frame clones and leaves out a portion. The profile shows roughly 130,000 clones, around 90% of them singletons. The sample here was peripheral blood, taken 28 days after the second AZD1222 dose. J is TRBJ2-3 and V is TRBV7-2; unclear D gene. The sequence derives from an adult who received the AZD1222 COVID-19 vaccine. The CDR3 region is CASSTTSRPTDTQYF. The CDR3, as DNA: TGTGCCAGCAGCACCACCTCACGGCCTACAGATACGCAGTATTTT.